The 18 T cell receptor beta chains given below trace back to one sample, sequenced in a study of blood T cell repertoires in COVID-19. Produced via immunoSEQ multiplex PCR; TCRdb's table is partial and in-frame only. The sample has nearly 45,000 clones, more than 65% seen once; the top ten hold over 13%. Sample: peripheral blood. These receptors were collected from a human donor in a cohort sampled during active COVID-19.

The sample holds a few counts of this clone. The rearrangement uses TRBV11-2 and TRBJ2-7; D is perhaps TRBD1 (6 bases). The CDR3 has 14 amino acids. The V end lost 6 bases, the J end lost 4 bases, and 16 bases lay between the germline ends. Germline V gene lookup returns CDR1 SGHAT and CDR2 FQNNGV. CDR3 in DNA: TGTGCCAGCAGACACCCGGACAGTTTGTACGAGCAGTACTTC. Translated: CASRHPDSLYEQYF.

This clone has only a few counts. The V and J genes are TRBV7-6 and TRBJ1-1; no firm D call. The ends were cut back, 3 bases at V and 6 bases at J, with 20 bases in the middle. In germline, CDR1 is SGHVS, CDR2 FNYEAQ. The CDR3 sequence is 16 residues long. The CDR3 here is CASSFHPRGNGAEAFF. CDR3 bases: TGTGCCAGCAGCTTCCACCCTCGGGGTAACGGAGCTGAAGCTTTCTTT.

The CDR3 nucleotides are TGCGCCAGCAGTGAGTCTGGCGGAGTGGGGACCCAGTACTTC. Translating gives CASSESGGVGTQYF. The chain couples TRBV10-1 to TRBJ2-5, with unresolved D. The CDR3 runs to 14 residues. The V end lost 0 bases, the J end lost 7 bases, and 12 bases lay between the germline ends. Germline V gene sequence: CDR1 WNHNN, CDR2 SYGVQD (reference sequence).

The J gene is TRBJ2-7, the V gene TRBV18, with TRBD2 as a possible D gene (7 bases). The CDR3 consists of 16 residues. CDR1 KGHSH and CDR2 LQKENI come from the germline V gene. V was clipped by 3 bases and J by 7 bases, with 22 bases between them. The CDR3 region has the DNA TGTGCCAGCTCACCCAAGCAAGGGGGGGGTGGACGTGAGCAGTACTTC. This gives the protein CASSPKQGGGGREQYF.

This chain joins TRBV7-2 and TRBJ2-3; 10 bases are a match to TRBD2. V lost 5 bases to trimming and J lost 9 bases; unmatched junction nucleotides: 11. The CDR3 runs to 15 residues. Per the germline V gene, CDR1 is SGHTA and CDR2 is FQGNSA. Here the CDR3 reads CASSARIAGGNTQYF. CDR3 sequence (DNA): TGTGCCAGCAGCGCCCGGATAGCGGGGGGAAACACGCAGTATTTT.

This clone was recorded a few times. The J gene is TRBJ2-3, the V gene TRBV7-9; D is unresolved. Trimming pared 0 bases from V and 4 bases from J, leaving 11 bases between. Germline loops: CDR1 SEHNR, CDR2 FQNEAQ (reference sequence). The CDR3 length is 15 residues. CDR3 in amino acids: CASSLAGEMADTQYF. CDR3 coding DNA: TGTGCCAGCAGCTTAGCCGGTGAGATGGCAGATACGCAGTATTTT.

V usage is TRBV5-6 and J usage is TRBJ2-7; 8 nucleotides line up with TRBD1. With 4 bases clipped from V and 8 bases from J, the junction kept 14 bases outside the gene matches. From germline, CDR1 is SGHDT and CDR2 YYEEEE. This CDR3 is 15 amino acids long. The CDR3 nucleotides read TGTGCCAGCAGCCCTATTACCGGGACAGGACGTAAGCAGTACTTC. Translation: CASSPITGTGRKQYF. Drawing the rest from reference TRBV5-6 and TRBJ2-7, the complete variable domain is DAGVTQSPTHLIKTRGQQVTLRCSPKSGHDTVSWYQQALGQGPQFIFQYYEEEERQRGNFPDRFSGHQFPNYSSELNVNALLLGDSALYLCASSPITGTGRKQYFGPGTRLTVT.

This chain uses TRBV5-1 with TRBJ2-3; 8 bases map to TRBD2. V shed 5 bases and J 5 bases; nucleotides not matched to a gene: 10. In germline, CDR1 is SGHRS, CDR2 YFSETQ. CDR3 length: 15 amino acids. CDR3 protein: CASRGLSAGGDTQYF. In DNA form, the CDR3 reads TGCGCCAGCAGGGGATTGTCGGCGGGAGGAGATACGCAGTATTTT.

The rearrangement links TRBV7-9 to TRBJ1-2; TRBD1 might be the D (5 bases). The V and J ends lost 5 bases and 2 bases respectively, with 24 bases between them. Germline lookup yields CDR1 SEHNR and CDR2 FQNEAQ (reference sequence). This CDR3 comprises 18 residues. The CDR3 is CASSLGLLRGRPNYGYTF. CDR3 DNA sequence: TGTGCCAGCAGCCTGGGACTGCTAAGAGGACGCCCGAACTATGGCTACACCTTC.

The V call is TRBV15, the J call TRBJ2-6; D gene uncertain. Deletions cut 3 bases from V and 5 bases from J, with 5 bases between. This CDR3 spans 13 amino acids. CDR1 is LNHNV and CDR2 is YYDKDF in the germline V gene (reference sequence). As DNA, the CDR3 is TGTGCCACCAGCAGTGGCAGGGCCAACGTCCTGACTTTC. Its translation is CATSSGRANVLTF.

This clone was seen only a few times. The rearrangement joins TRBV19 to TRBJ1-1; tentative D call: TRBD1 (6 bases). V lost 5 bases and J lost 3, with 13 bases in between. The CDR3 contains 14 residues. CDR1 is LNHDA and CDR2 is SQIVND in the germline V gene (reference sequence). This CDR3 reads CASSPGVRDTEAFF. CDR3 coding DNA: TGTGCCAGTAGTCCAGGGGTTCGGGACACTGAAGCTTTCTTT.

This clone was detected a few times. The V and J genes are TRBV30 and TRBJ1-2, with 8 bases that match TRBD1. The CDR3 sequence is 14 residues long. Trimming at V came to 4 bases and at J to 5 bases, leaving 9 bases not matched to a gene. Germline lookup yields CDR1 GTSNPN and CDR2 SVGIG (reference sequence). The CDR3 DNA follows: TGTGCCTGGACCAAGACAGGGGCGGGATATGGCTACACCTTC. It encodes CAWTKTGAGYGYTF.

V and J are TRBV19 and TRBJ2-3, with a possible D match to TRBD1 (5 bases). V lost 2 bases, J lost 1 base, and 7 bases lay in between. The CDR3 is made up of 14 amino acids. CDR1 and CDR2 from the germline V gene are LNHDA and SQIVND (reference sequence). The CDR3 bases are TGTGCCAGTAGTATAAAACAGGGCACAGATACGCAGTATTTT. Translated, it gives CASSIKQGTDTQYF.

This chain links TRBV30 with TRBJ2-5, with D possibly being TRBD2 (6 bases). CDR3 length: 15 amino acids. Between the trimmed V and J ends, which lost 0 bases and 1 base, there was a span of 12 bases. Germline CDR1 reads GTSNPN; CDR2 reads SVGIG (reference sequence). The CDR3 spells CAWSVRRGLQETQYF. The CDR3, as DNA: TGTGCCTGGAGTGTACGGCGGGGACTCCAAGAGACCCAGTACTTC.

The J gene is TRBJ2-5, the V gene TRBV2; 11 bases are a match to TRBD2. The length of the CDR3 is 14 residues. Germline V gives CDR1 SNHLY, CDR2 FYNNEI. The V gene end was trimmed by 5 bases and the J gene end by 9 bases; junction bases not matched to a gene: 8. Here the CDR3 reads CASSLAGGDGAQYF. The CDR3 DNA follows: TGTGCCAGCAGTTTAGCGGGGGGGGACGGGGCCCAGTACTTC. The full variable domain, in which reference TRBV2 and TRBJ2-5 provide the parts outside the CDR3, is EPEVTQTPSHQVTQMGQEVILRCVPISNHLYFYWYRQILGQKVEFLVSFYNNEISEKSEIFDDQFSVERPDGSNFTLKIRSTKLEDSAMYFCASSLAGGDGAQYFGPGTRLLVL.

The chain combines TRBV5-6 with TRBJ2-5; possible D gene TRBD1, 5 bases. The CDR3 has 13 amino acids. Germline CDR1 SGHDT, CDR2 YYEEEE. V was shortened by 5 bases and J by 6 bases, with 14 bases between the two germline ends. In DNA, the CDR3 is TGTGCCAGCAGTTCAGGCAGGGCTCAGACCCAGTACTTC. Protein sequence: CASSSGRAQTQYF.

The chain is built from TRBV3-1 (or the pseudogene TRBV3-2) and TRBJ1-3; 7 bases align to TRBD1. The CDR3 spans 17 residues. CDR1 and CDR2 (germline): LGHDT, YNNKEL (reference sequence). The J segment lost 4 bases and the V segment lost 4 bases, leaving 13 bases of the junction unmatched. CDR3 sequence: CASSRPSKGGEGNTIYF. Written as DNA, the CDR3 is TGTGCCAGCAGCCGTCCATCCAAAGGGGGCGAAGGAAACACCATATATTTT.

The rearrangement joins TRBV6-5 to TRBJ1-2, with D tentatively TRBD1 (5 bases). Trimming left V 0 bases short and J 4 bases short, with 9 bases between. The CDR3 length is 14 residues. The V gene's germline CDR1 is MNHEY and CDR2 SVGAGI. As DNA, the CDR3 is TGTGCCAGCAGTTACTCGGGACTCGGCTATGGCTACACCTTC. It encodes CASSYSGLGYGYTF.